The rows below give T cell receptor beta chains drawn from one sample of a study of blood T cell repertoires in COVID-19. Sequenced by immunoSEQ multiplex PCR; TCRdb stores in-frame clones only, minus some. The sample includes roughly 250,000 clones, around nine tenths of them seen just once. Sample: PBMCs or T cells enriched from blood (not recorded which). Source of these receptors: a woman aged 45-60 years who had recovered from COVID-19. The CDR3 runs from the conserved cysteine through the conserved F or W. A D gene is named only where the DNA matches it firmly. Clone size is stated in some rows and not others, as once, few, many or a class when expanded.

TRBJ1-2	TRBD1	once	TRBV10-3	TGTGCCATCAGTGCCGGGACAGGGGACTCTAACTATGGCTACACCTTC	CAISAGTGDSNYGYTF
TRBJ1-5	NA	once	TRBV16	TGTGCCAGCAGCCCCCGACGTGGCAGACTAAGTCAGCCCCAGCATTTT	CASSPRRGRLSQPQHF
TRBJ2-5	NA	NA	TRBV27	TGTGCCAGCAGTTTCCAAGGCGCGGTCGCCCAGTACTTC	CASSFQGAVAQYF
TRBJ1-3	NA	NA	TRBV3-1/TRBV3-2	TGTGCCAGCAGCCAGAACCTAATCTCTGGAAACACCATATATTTT	CASSQNLISGNTIYF
TRBJ1-2	NA	NA	TRBV10-3	TGTGCCATCAGTGAATCGGGAGCGCCGGGCCGCTATGGCTACACCTTC	CAISESGAPGRYGYTF
TRBJ2-7	TRBD2	NA	TRBV7-9	TGTGCCAGCAGCTTAGACGGACTAGCGGGAGGTGTGCAGTACTTC	CASSLDGLAGGVQYF
TRBJ2-5	NA	NA	TRBV7-9	TGTGCCAGCAGCTTCAGGACAGAACAGGAGACCCAGTACTTC	CASSFRTEQETQYF
TRBJ2-3	NA	once	TRBV3-1/TRBV3-2	TGTGCCAGCAGCCAACCCCGGGACACAGATACGCAGTATTTT	CASSQPRDTDTQYF
TRBJ2-3	TRBD1	NA	TRBV9	TGTGCCAGCAGCCCGGACAGGGCCTCGGATACGCAGTATTTT	CASSPDRASDTQYF
TRBJ2-1	TRBD2	NA	TRBV27	TGTGCCAGCAGTTCCGGACTAGCGGGAGCTGTTGAGCAGTTCTTC	CASSSGLAGAVEQFF
TRBJ1-2	TRBD1	NA	TRBV7-8	TGTGCCAGCAGCCGAATTTTAGGTGGACAGGGTGGCTCCTACACCTTC	CASSRILGGQGGSYTF
TRBJ1-3	NA	NA	TRBV18	TGTGCCAGCTCACCACAGAGTGTTTCCTCTGGAAACACCATATATTTT	CASSPQSVSSGNTIYF
TRBJ2-7	NA	NA	TRBV7-2	TGTGCCAGCAGCTTAGGCCCCTCGCTAGCGCAGAAGGGAGAGCAGTACTTC	CASSLGPSLAQKGEQYF